Listed below are T cell receptor beta chains from one sample, sequenced in a study of human T cells and chemical hapten exposure. TCRdb re-called the RACE reads with MiXCR, one entry per CDR3 protein. The data contain 85,000 to 100,000 distinct CDR3 sequences, less than 14% of them singletons. The sample was whole blood, taken in connection with sensitization to the hapten diphenylcyclopropenone (DPC). Receptors were obtained from an older woman with alopecia areata. Some clones in this sample may be carry-over from other donors' samples. Both conserved end residues are part of each CDR3. The D gene is left open where the match is weak. Clone size is given for some rows only: seen once, a few or many times, or a class if the clone is expanded.

d_call clone_size j_call v_call cdr3_aa cdr3_nt
. many TRBJ2-2 TRBV6-6 CASSGFTSELFF TGTGCCAGCAGTGGATTCACGAGCGAGCTGTTTTTT
TRBD2 . TRBJ2-2 TRBV5-1 CASSSPTSGNTGELFF TGCGCCAGCAGCTCCCCCACTAGCGGGAACACCGGGGAGCTGTTTTTT
TRBD1 many TRBJ2-7 TRBV6-5 CASSYTGAYEQYF TGTGCCAGCAGTTACACAGGGGCCTACGAGCAGTACTTC
TRBD1 few TRBJ1-2 TRBV27 CASSLVGPQGARGYTF TGTGCCAGCAGTTTAGTTGGCCCTCAGGGGGCGCGTGGCTACACCTTC
TRBD1 many TRBJ1-4 TRBV7-6 CASSADRGTNEKLFF TGTGCCAGCAGCGCCGACAGGGGAACTAATGAAAAACTGTTTTTT
. few TRBJ2-7 TRBV12-3/TRBV12-4 CASSFSVSATGLEQYF TGTGCCAGCAGTTTTTCGGTCTCGGCCACAGGCCTCGAGCAGTACTTC
. . TRBJ2-2 TRBV11-2 CASSLGPNRPEFANTGELFF TGTGCCAGCAGCTTAGGGCCTAACAGGCCTGAGTTCGCGAACACCGGGGAGCTGTTTTTT
. many TRBJ1-1 TRBV20-1 CSARGPFF TGCAGTGCTAGAGGCCCTTTCTTT
TRBD2 many TRBJ2-4 TRBV10-3 CATESGGGGIQYF TGTGCCACCGAGAGCGGGGGGGGTGGCATTCAGTACTTC
. . TRBJ2-7 TRBV29-1 CSVRCGQYF TGCAGCGTTAGGTGTGGGCAGTACTTC
TRBD2 . TRBJ2-5 TRBV7-2 CASSLQGSGGETQYF TGTGCCAGCAGCTTACAGGGTTCGGGGGGGGAGACCCAGTACTTC
TRBD1 . TRBJ2-7 TRBV6-1 CASSSGTGVSLYEQYF TGTGCCAGCAGTAGTGGGACAGGGGTATCTCTCTACGAGCAGTACTTC
. few TRBJ1-1 TRBV9 CASSVGPQNTEAFF TGTGCCAGCAGCGTAGGACCGCAGAACACTGAAGCTTTCTTT
. many TRBJ2-5 TRBV5-1 CASSLRGFGETQYF TGCGCCAGCAGCTTAAGAGGATTTGGAGAGACCCAGTACTTC
. many TRBJ1-6 TRBV29-1 CSARDLNSPLHF TGCAGCGCCCGGGACCTTAATTCACCCCTCCACTTT
. many TRBJ2-1 TRBV4-1 CASSQYRDPGQLYNEQFF TGCGCCAGCAGCCAATATAGGGACCCGGGACAACTCTACAATGAGCAGTTCTTC
TRBD1 many TRBJ2-7 TRBV10-3 CAISDGTGGSYEQYF TGTGCCATCAGTGATGGGACAGGGGGCTCCTACGAGCAGTACTTC
TRBD1 many TRBJ2-1 TRBV7-3 CASSQHMPGQGARNEQFF TGTGCCAGCAGCCAACACATGCCCGGACAGGGGGCTAGAAATGAGCAGTTCTTC
. many TRBJ1-1 TRBV3-1 CASSHRQGQGEAFF TGTGCCAGCAGCCACCGCCAAGGGCAGGGCGAAGCTTTCTTT
. few TRBJ2-7 TRBV30 CAWSFARSSYEQYF TGTGCCTGGAGTTTCGCTAGGAGCTCCTACGAGCAGTACTTC
TRBD2 many TRBJ2-1 TRBV20-1 CSAERLAGGSYNEQFF TGCAGTGCGGAACGACTAGCGGGGGGGAGCTACAATGAGCAGTTCTTC
. few TRBJ2-7 TRBV5-1 CASSLLVQSDYEQYF TGCGCCAGCAGCTTATTAGTACAGTCCGACTACGAGCAGTACTTC
. many TRBJ2-7 TRBV6-2/TRBV6-3 CASTYTYEQYF TGTGCCAGCACTTACACCTACGAGCAGTACTTC
. few TRBJ2-7 TRBV20-1 CSASNVRGATYEQYF TGCAGTGCTAGTAACGTCCGGGGGGCAACCTACGAGCAGTACTTC
TRBD2 many TRBJ2-1 TRBV3-1 CASSQERGLAGGRSLGEQFF TGTGCCAGCAGCCAAGAGCGGGGACTAGCGGGGGGTCGTAGCTTGGGTGAGCAGTTCTTC
. . TRBJ1-2 TRBV14 CASSQDMTNYGYTF TGTGCCAGCAGCCAAGATATGACTAACTATGGCTACACCTTC
. many TRBJ2-2 TRBV2 CASTDTRGNTGELFF TGTGCCAGCACGGACACCCGGGGGAACACCGGGGAGCTGTTTTTT
TRBD1 many TRBJ1-5 TRBV7-6 CASSLEGAGSNQPQHF TGTGCCAGCAGCTTGGAGGGGGCAGGTAGCAATCAGCCCCAGCATTTT
. . TRBJ2-5 TRBV29-1 CSAETPEPPGTQYF TGCAGCGCTGAAACGCCAGAACCCCCGGGGACCCAGTACTTC
. . TRBJ1-2 TRBV20-1 CSAWRASAGYTF TGCAGTGCCTGGCGGGCGTCCGCCGGCTACACCTTC
TRBD2 many TRBJ2-1 TRBV29-1 CSVDFGTRGYNEQFF TGCAGCGTTGACTTCGGGACTAGGGGCTACAATGAGCAGTTCTTC
. few TRBJ1-6 TRBV21-1 CASSKAGQTQNSPLHF TGTGCCAGCAGCAAAGCGGGGCAGACGCAGAATTCACCCCTCCACTTT
. many TRBJ2-3 TRBV29-1 CSAAPEDTQYF TGCAGCGCCGCCCCCGAAGATACGCAGTATTTT
. few TRBJ2-5 TRBV18 CASSPNPGTTAETQYF TGTGCCAGCTCACCCAATCCGGGAACAACCGCGGAGACCCAGTACTTC
. many TRBJ2-5 TRBV7-6 CASSLLQQETQYF TGTGCCAGCAGCTTACTGCAACAAGAGACCCAGTACTTC
. . TRBJ1-2 TRBV25-1 CASRDTGRFYGYTF TGTGCCAGCAGAGATACAGGGCGCTTCTATGGCTACACCTTC
TRBD1 . TRBJ1-2 TRBV29-1 CSTNRDRGRGYTF TGCAGCACCAACCGGGACAGGGGGCGAGGCTACACCTTC
. many TRBJ1-1 TRBV12-3/TRBV12-4 CASSYLLGYNTEAFF TGTGCCAGCAGTTACCTCCTTGGGTACAACACTGAAGCTTTCTTT
. . TRBJ1-4 TRBV5-1 CASSSQGPLEKLFF TGCGCCAGCAGCTCCCAGGGGCCGTTAGAAAAACTGTTTTTT
TRBD1 . TRBJ1-1 TRBV6-6 CASSYGTQGTEAFF TGTGCCAGCAGTTACGGGACACAGGGGACTGAAGCTTTCTTT
. . TRBJ1-6 TRBV2 CASSERGAGNSPLHF TGTGCCAGCAGTGAACGAGGGGCGGGTAATTCACCCCTCCACTTT
TRBD2 once TRBJ2-1 TRBV7-2 CASTPPTSLNEQFF TGTGCCAGCACCCCTCCGACTAGCCTCAATGAGCAGTTCTTC
. many TRBJ1-5 TRBV6-4 CASEGDQPQHF TGTGCCAGCGAGGGGGATCAGCCCCAGCATTTT
. . TRBJ2-1 TRBV3-1 CASSLDFLRGGEQFF TGTGCCAGCAGCCTAGATTTTTTGCGGGGTGGTGAGCAGTTCTTC
TRBD1 . TRBJ1-6 TRBV7-8 CASSKDRGFSSSYNSPLHF TGTGCCAGCAGCAAGGACAGGGGATTCTCAAGCTCCTATAATTCACCCCTCCACTTT
TRBD1 few TRBJ1-2 TRBV29-1 CSVLTGDYGYTF TGCAGCGTTCTTACAGGGGACTATGGCTACACCTTC
TRBD1 many TRBJ1-4 TRBV19 CASSRDRVEKLFF TGTGCCAGTAGTAGGGACAGAGTTGAAAAACTGTTTTTT
TRBD1 many TRBJ2-1 TRBV2 CASQVGTGSYNEQFF TGTGCCAGCCAGGTGGGGACAGGGTCCTACAATGAGCAGTTCTTC